These 32 T cell receptor beta chains came from one sample sequenced in a study of blood T cell repertoires in COVID-19. Sequencing was performed with immunoSEQ multiplex PCR; in TCRdb, only in-frame clones are kept and a portion is missing. The table lists more than 65,000 clones, roughly 91% of them singletons, with 6.6% in the top ten. Material for sequencing was peripheral blood. The receptors originated from a man aged 45-60 years with active COVID-19.

This chain connects TRBV14 to TRBJ1-1, with D maybe TRBD1 (5 bases). The germline V gene has CDR1 SGHDN and CDR2 FVKESK. This CDR3 contains 13 residues. V dropped 4 bases and J dropped 4 bases, with 10 bases sitting between them. The CDR3 coding sequence is TGTGCCAGCAGCCTAAGTAGGGGCACTGAAGCTTTCTTT. This translates into CASSLSRGTEAFF.

This chain links TRBV6-1 with TRBJ1-2; 12 bases line up with TRBD1. Germline V gene sequence: CDR1 MNHNS, CDR2 SASEGT. The trim removed 3 bases at V and 3 bases at J, leaving 5 bases unmatched. This CDR3 is 16 amino acids long. CDR3 amino acids: CASSEGTGGRDYGYTF. CDR3 DNA: TGTGCCAGCAGTGAGGGGACAGGGGGCCGGGACTATGGCTACACCTTC.

The V and J genes are TRBV5-1 and TRBJ1-1; TRBD1 aligns across 8 bases. The CDR3 contains 14 residues. V shed 3 bases and J 5 bases; nucleotides not matched to a gene: 6. Germline CDR1 and CDR2: SGHRS and YFSETQ. CDR3 DNA sequence: TGCGCCAGCAGCTCAAACCGACAGGGGACTGAAGCTTTCTTT. Its translation: CASSSNRQGTEAFF.

The chain has TRBV6-1 and TRBJ2-3; 8 positions agree with TRBD2. In germline, CDR1 is MNHNS, CDR2 SASEGT. V lost 2 bases and J lost 2; bases outside the gene matches: 6. This CDR3 has 16 residues. This CDR3 reads CASSESIAGPTDTQYF. The CDR3 DNA reads TGTGCCAGCAGTGAATCAATAGCGGGGCCCACAGATACGCAGTATTTT.

The chain carries TRBV27 and TRBJ2-3; 7 bases are a match to TRBD1. Germline V gene sequence: CDR1 MNHEY, CDR2 SMNVEV (reference sequence). The CDR3 is made up of 13 amino acids. Germline trimming cut 5 bases from V and 5 bases from J; bases unmatched to any gene: 4. The CDR3 region has the DNA TGTGCCAGCAGTCTAAACAGGGGAGATACGCAGTATTTT. Translated, it gives CASSLNRGDTQYF.

The rearrangement uses TRBV28 and TRBJ2-7; 7 bases are shared with TRBD2. This CDR3 is built from 15 residues. The junction had 7 bases not matched to a gene; V was cut back by 4 bases and J by 1 base. Germline CDR1 reads MDHEN; CDR2 reads SYDVKM. CDR3 loop: CASSSVAGRSYEQYF. The DNA of the CDR3 is TGTGCCAGCAGTTCCGTAGCGGGCCGATCCTACGAGCAGTACTTC.

V and J are TRBV25-1 and TRBJ1-2; perhaps TRBD1 as D (6 bases). Germline V gene data show CDR1 as MGHDK and CDR2 as SYGVNS. The CDR3 is 11 amino acids. The ends were cut back, 7 bases at V and 8 bases at J, with 11 bases in the middle. The CDR3 spells CASKGGYGYTF. The CDR3 DNA reads TGTGCCAGCAAAGGGGGTTACGGCTACACCTTC.

This chain connects TRBV5-6 to TRBJ2-1; 9 positions match TRBD2. Per germline, CDR1 SGHDT and CDR2 YYEEEE. The CDR3 contains 16 residues. V shed 1 base, J shed 2 bases, and the junction held 4 bases outside the gene matches. CDR3 residues: CASSLRSGRPYNEQFF. The CDR3 region has the DNA TGTGCCAGCAGCTTGCGAAGCGGGAGGCCCTACAATGAGCAGTTCTTC.

The rearrangement uses TRBV27 and TRBJ2-3; D gene ambiguous. Trimming took 0 bases from V and 6 from J, leaving 10 bases between them. Per germline, CDR1 MNHEY and CDR2 SMNVEV (reference sequence). This CDR3 is 14 amino acids long. The CDR3 loop is CASSLSGLWDTQYF. Here the CDR3 DNA reads TGTGCCAGCAGTTTATCTGGCCTCTGGGATACGCAGTATTTT.

The genes are TRBV9 and TRBJ2-1; 8 nucleotides line up with TRBD1. The V and J ends lost 3 bases and 4 bases, in that order; junction bases with no gene match: 3. Germline V gene sequence: CDR1 SGDLS, CDR2 YYNGEE. This CDR3 region has 14 residues. The CDR3 sequence is CASSARQGYNEQFF. In DNA form, the CDR3 reads TGTGCCAGCAGCGCCCGACAGGGGTACAATGAGCAGTTCTTC.

The CDR3 DNA sequence: TGTGCCAGCAGCCAATCGCTGTACGGGGGCTATGGCTACACCTTC. Translating gives CASSQSLYGGYGYTF. The chain is built from TRBV16 and TRBJ1-2, with TRBD1 as a possible D gene (5 bases). V lost 0 bases and J 4 bases, leaving 12 bases between the germline ends. CDR3 length equals 15 residues. CDR1 is KGHSY, CDR2 FQNENV, per germline.

The J gene is TRBJ1-1, the V gene TRBV6-6; no clear D gene. V lost 4 bases and J lost 1, with 7 bases in between. This CDR3 is built from 13 residues. The germline CDR1 and CDR2 sequences are MNHNY and SVGAGI (reference sequence). The CDR3 nucleotides read TGTGCCAGCAGTTGGGCACCGAACACTGAAGCTTTCTTT. Protein product: CASSWAPNTEAFF.

This chain joins TRBV5-1 and TRBJ2-3; 8 bases are a match to TRBD2. Trimming cost V 3 bases and J 2 bases; bases outside gene matches: 11. Germline V gene data show CDR1 as SGHRS and CDR2 as YFSETQ. CDR3 length: 17 amino acids. The CDR3 loop is CASSSGIAGTVTDTQYF. The CDR3, as DNA: TGCGCCAGCAGCTCCGGGATAGCGGGGACCGTCACAGATACGCAGTATTTT.

V usage is TRBV9 and J usage is TRBJ2-7; D call uncertain. The CDR3 totals 16 residues. V was shortened by 4 bases and J by 2 bases, with 19 bases between the two germline ends. In germline, CDR1 is SGDLS, CDR2 YYNGEE. This chain's CDR3 is CASSPESVNPPYEQYF. The DNA of the CDR3 is TGTGCCAGCAGCCCCGAGAGTGTTAACCCCCCCTACGAGCAGTACTTC.

This clone is judged medium-sized. The chain carries TRBV7-3 and TRBJ1-5; D not certain. The CDR3 loop spans 16 amino acids. Trimming left V 2 bases short and J 8 bases short, with 19 bases between. Germline lookup yields CDR1 SGHTA and CDR2 FQGTGA. The CDR3 protein is CASSLQAEYSAEPQHF. DNA for the CDR3: TGTGCCAGCAGCTTACAGGCAGAATATTCCGCAGAGCCCCAGCATTTT. Together with reference TRBV7-3 and TRBJ1-5, the CDR3 gives the full variable domain: GAGVSQTPSNKVTEKGKYVELRCDPISGHTALYWYRQSLGQGPEFLIYFQGTGAADDSGLPNDRFFAVRPEGSVSTLKIQRTERGDSAVYLCASSLQAEYSAEPQHFGDGTRLSIL.

The J gene is TRBJ2-1, the V gene TRBV5-6; D is possibly TRBD1 (5 bases). The germline V gene encodes CDR1 SGHDT and CDR2 YYEEEE. The CDR3 is 16 amino acids. The V end was cut by 0 bases, the J end by 3 bases, with 13 bases between. The CDR3 loop reads CASSLVWGSLYNEQFF. The CDR3, as DNA: TGTGCCAGCAGCTTGGTTTGGGGCTCCCTCTACAATGAGCAGTTCTTC.

This chain uses TRBV18 with TRBJ2-7; 9 bases align to TRBD1. The germline CDR1 and CDR2 sequences are KGHSH and LQKENI. This CDR3 is built from 16 residues. Germline trimming cut 4 bases from V and 7 bases from J; bases unmatched to any gene: 14. CDR3 in amino acids: CASSLGQGGRGREQYF. The CDR3 nucleotides read TGTGCCAGCTCACTGGGACAGGGAGGCCGGGGCCGGGAGCAGTACTTC.

The chain is built from TRBV19 and TRBJ2-4; D is possibly TRBD1 (6 bases). V lost 6 bases to trimming and J lost 6 bases, with 18 bases between them. In germline, CDR1 is LNHDA, CDR2 SQIVND (reference sequence). The CDR3 loop spans 15 amino acids. CDR3 bases: TGTGCCAGTAGCCCTACGGGACACGAACCAAACATTCAGTACTTC. Translation: CASSPTGHEPNIQYF.

In this sample, this clone turned up once. The rearrangement links TRBV6-5 to TRBJ2-7, with 9 bases identical to TRBD1. The V segment lost 2 bases and the J segment 6 bases; nucleotides outside the gene matches: 8. The V gene's germline CDR1 is MNHEY and CDR2 SVGAGI. The CDR3 is 15 amino acids. CDR3 loop: CASSYQGTGKGEQYF. In DNA form, the CDR3 reads TGTGCCAGCAGTTACCAAGGGACAGGGAAGGGCGAGCAGTACTTC.

The chain joins TRBV27 to TRBJ2-5; no reliable D call. The CDR3 is 14 amino acids. Germline V gives CDR1 MNHEY, CDR2 SMNVEV (reference sequence). The germline V and J ends were trimmed by 5 bases and 4 bases, with 14 bases remaining between them. CDR3 bases: TGTGCCAGCAGTCTAACCCACCCCGGAGAGACCCAGTACTTC. It is translated as CASSLTHPGETQYF.

This clone has a single count. The V gene is TRBV6-6, the J gene TRBJ2-7; 11 bases match TRBD1. With V trimmed by 2 bases and J by 4 bases, 4 bases remained unmatched. CDR1 MNHNY and CDR2 SVGAGI come from the germline V gene (reference sequence). This CDR3 is 15 amino acids long. The CDR3 sequence is CASSYRTGGDYEQYF. CDR3 DNA: TGTGCCAGCAGTTACCGGACAGGGGGCGATTACGAGCAGTACTTC.

The chain recombines TRBV5-1 with TRBJ2-2; D may be TRBD2 (6 bases). CDR1 and CDR2 (germline): SGHRS, YFSETQ. The ends were cut back, 4 bases at V and 6 bases at J, with 10 bases in the middle. The CDR3 has 13 amino acids. CDR3 protein: CASSPREAGELFF. Here the CDR3 DNA reads TGCGCCAGCAGCCCCAGGGAGGCCGGGGAGCTGTTTTTT.

The V call is TRBV5-6, the J call TRBJ1-1; D unclear. The CDR3 has 12 residues. V lost 2 bases and J lost 4, with 6 bases in between. Germline-derived CDR1 and CDR2 are SGHDT and YYEEEE. The CDR3 DNA reads TGTGCCAGCAGCTTCTTCGGCACTGAAGCTTTCTTT. This translates into CASSFFGTEAFF.

CDR3: CASSMAGGPWETQYF. The CDR3 nucleotides are TGTGCCAGTAGTATGGCGGGAGGGCCGTGGGAGACCCAGTACTTC. The chain employs TRBV19 and TRBJ2-5; 9 bases match TRBD2. Unmatched junction bases numbered 7, after V lost 3 bases and J lost 5 bases. Germline CDR1 LNHDA, CDR2 SQIVND (reference sequence). This CDR3 contains 15 residues.

The V and J genes are TRBV6-6 and TRBJ1-1; D possibly corresponds to TRBD1 (5 bases). Trimming stripped 5 bases from V and 1 base from J, with 23 bases between. The CDR3 spans 18 residues. Germline V gene data show CDR1 as MNHNY and CDR2 as SVGAGI (reference sequence). The CDR3 DNA reads as TGTGCCAGCAGTCCACGGAGTCGGACAAGACTTAGGAACACTGAAGCTTTCTTT. Amino acid sequence: CASSPRSRTRLRNTEAFF.

On this clone: Other DNA sequences from this sample encode an identical CDR3 as well. The rearrangement links TRBV6-2 or TRBV6-3 to TRBJ2-3; D is unresolved. The CDR3 length is 17 residues. V lost 0 bases and J lost 0, with 13 bases in between. Germline-derived CDR1 and CDR2 are MNHEY and SVGEGT. The CDR3 DNA follows: TGTGCCAGCAGTTACTCTGACGACAATCCTAGCACAGATACGCAGTATTTT. This gives the protein CASSYSDDNPSTDTQYF.

The V and J genes are TRBV7-2 and TRBJ2-1, with a tentative D call TRBD1 (5 bases). Germline values: CDR1 SGHTA, CDR2 FQGNSA. The CDR3 has 15 amino acids. The V gene lost 1 base and the J gene lost 4 bases, with 11 bases spanning the gap. CDR3 in DNA: TGTGCCAGCAGCTTAGACGGCAGGGCTTACAATGAGCAGTTCTTC. This translates into CASSLDGRAYNEQFF.

This clone was seen just once. The chain combines TRBV28 with TRBJ1-4; the D is unclear. The ends were cut back, 3 bases at V and 6 bases at J, with 11 bases in the middle. Per the germline V gene, CDR1 is MDHEN and CDR2 is SYDVKM. The CDR3 runs to 14 residues. For the CDR3, the DNA is TGTGCCAGCAGTTTCCACGGGTCGGATGAAAAACTGTTTTTT. Translation gives CASSFHGSDEKLFF.

This chain links TRBV30 with TRBJ2-7; D gene uncertain. Germline lookup yields CDR1 GTSNPN and CDR2 SVGIG (reference sequence). The CDR3 has 13 amino acids. V was cut by 5 bases and J by 1 base, with 12 bases left in between. The CDR3 sequence is CAWAAGASYEQYF. CDR3 bases: TGTGCCTGGGCGGCCGGAGCTTCCTACGAGCAGTACTTC.

The chain couples TRBV7-9 to TRBJ1-2, with D tentatively TRBD1 (5 bases). Trimming removed 2 bases at V and 4 bases at J, with 14 bases between. Germline-derived CDR1 and CDR2 are SEHNR and FQNEAQ (reference sequence). This CDR3 has 15 residues. The CDR3 is CASSLPSGLGYGYTF. CDR3 bases: TGTGCCAGCAGCTTACCTTCAGGGTTAGGCTATGGCTACACCTTC.

The chain couples TRBV27 to TRBJ2-7; weak D call: TRBD2 (6 bases). The V gene lost 4 bases and the J gene lost 3 bases, with 16 bases spanning the gap. There are 15 residues in the CDR3. Per the germline V gene, CDR1 is MNHEY and CDR2 is SMNVEV (reference sequence). In DNA form, the CDR3 reads TGTGCCAGCAGTTCTACTGTGACTAGTAGCTACGAGCAGTACTTC. This codes for CASSSTVTSSYEQYF.

This chain links TRBV28 with TRBJ2-7; D might be TRBD1 (6 bases). Germline V lookup: CDR1 MDHEN, CDR2 SYDVKM. Trimming cost V 1 base and J 5 bases, with 12 bases left between them. The CDR3 covers 14 residues. Here the CDR3 reads CASSLYRAAHEQYF. The CDR3 region has the DNA TGTGCCAGCAGTTTATACAGGGCCGCCCACGAGCAGTACTTC. Full variable domain (missing parts from reference TRBV28 and TRBJ2-7): DVKVTQSSRYLVKRTGEKVFLECVQDMDHENMFWYRQDPGLGLRLIYFSYDVKMKEKGDIPEGYSVSREKKERFSLILESASTNQTSMYLCASSLYRAAHEQYFGPGTRLTVT.